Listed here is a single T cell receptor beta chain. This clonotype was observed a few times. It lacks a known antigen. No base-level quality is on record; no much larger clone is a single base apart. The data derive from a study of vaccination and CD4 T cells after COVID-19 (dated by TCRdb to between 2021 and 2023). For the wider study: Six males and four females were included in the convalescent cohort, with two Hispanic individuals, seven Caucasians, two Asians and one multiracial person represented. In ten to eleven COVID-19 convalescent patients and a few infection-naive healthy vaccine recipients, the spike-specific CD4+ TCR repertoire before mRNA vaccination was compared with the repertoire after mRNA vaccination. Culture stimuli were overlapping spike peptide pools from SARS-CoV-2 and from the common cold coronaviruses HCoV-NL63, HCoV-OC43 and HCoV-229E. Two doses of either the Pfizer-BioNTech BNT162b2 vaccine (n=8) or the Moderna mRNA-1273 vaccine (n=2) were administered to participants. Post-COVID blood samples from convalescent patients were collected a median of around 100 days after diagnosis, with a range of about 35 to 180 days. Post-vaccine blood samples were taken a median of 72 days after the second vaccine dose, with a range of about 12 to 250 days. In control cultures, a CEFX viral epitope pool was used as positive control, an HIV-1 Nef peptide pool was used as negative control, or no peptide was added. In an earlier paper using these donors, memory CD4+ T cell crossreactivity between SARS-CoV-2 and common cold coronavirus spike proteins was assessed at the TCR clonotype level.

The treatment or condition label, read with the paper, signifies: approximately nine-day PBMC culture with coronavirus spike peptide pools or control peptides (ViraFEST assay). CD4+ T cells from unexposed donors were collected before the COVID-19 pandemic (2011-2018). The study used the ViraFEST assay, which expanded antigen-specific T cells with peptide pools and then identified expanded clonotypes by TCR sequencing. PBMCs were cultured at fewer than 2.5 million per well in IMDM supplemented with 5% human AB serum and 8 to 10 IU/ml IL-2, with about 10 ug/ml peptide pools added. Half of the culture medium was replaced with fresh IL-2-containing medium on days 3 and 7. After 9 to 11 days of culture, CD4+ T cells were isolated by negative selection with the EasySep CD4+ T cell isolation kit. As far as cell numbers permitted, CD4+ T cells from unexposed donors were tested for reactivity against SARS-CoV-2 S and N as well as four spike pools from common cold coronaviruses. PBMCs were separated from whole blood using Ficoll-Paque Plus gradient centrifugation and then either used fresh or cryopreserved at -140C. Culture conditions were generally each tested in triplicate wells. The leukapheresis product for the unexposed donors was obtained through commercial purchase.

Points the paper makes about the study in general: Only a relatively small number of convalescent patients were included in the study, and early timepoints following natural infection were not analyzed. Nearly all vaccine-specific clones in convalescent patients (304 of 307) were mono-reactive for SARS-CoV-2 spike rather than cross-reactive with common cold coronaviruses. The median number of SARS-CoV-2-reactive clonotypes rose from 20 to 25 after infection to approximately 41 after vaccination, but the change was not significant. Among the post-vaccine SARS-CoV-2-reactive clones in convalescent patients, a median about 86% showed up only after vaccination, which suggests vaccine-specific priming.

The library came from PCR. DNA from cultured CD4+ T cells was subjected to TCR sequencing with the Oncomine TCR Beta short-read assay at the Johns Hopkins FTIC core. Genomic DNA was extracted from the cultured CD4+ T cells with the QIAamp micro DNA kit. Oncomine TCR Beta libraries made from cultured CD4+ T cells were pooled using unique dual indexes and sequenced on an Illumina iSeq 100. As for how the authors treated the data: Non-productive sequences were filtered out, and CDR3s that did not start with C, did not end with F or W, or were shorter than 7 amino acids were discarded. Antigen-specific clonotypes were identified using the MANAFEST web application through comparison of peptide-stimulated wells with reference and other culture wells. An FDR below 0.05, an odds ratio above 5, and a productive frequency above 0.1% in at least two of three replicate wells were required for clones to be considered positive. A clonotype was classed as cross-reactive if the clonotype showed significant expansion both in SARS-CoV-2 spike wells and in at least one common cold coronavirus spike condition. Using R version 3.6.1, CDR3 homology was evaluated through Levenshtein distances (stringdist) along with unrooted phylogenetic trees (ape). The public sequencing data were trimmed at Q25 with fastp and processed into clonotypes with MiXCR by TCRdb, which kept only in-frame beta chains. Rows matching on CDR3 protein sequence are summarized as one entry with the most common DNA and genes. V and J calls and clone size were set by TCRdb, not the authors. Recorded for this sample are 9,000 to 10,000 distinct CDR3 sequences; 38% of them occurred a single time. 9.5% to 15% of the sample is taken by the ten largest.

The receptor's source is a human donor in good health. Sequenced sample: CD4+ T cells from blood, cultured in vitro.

The CDR3 reads as follows: CASSARGLYEQYF. The nucleotides read TGTGCCAGCAGTGCACGAGGCTTGTACGAGCAGTACTTC. The rearranged chain carries TRBV2 and TRBJ2-7, with no D gene named confidently. V sheds 4 bases and J sheds 4 bases, leaving 11 bases between their ends. The cysteine opens and the phenylalanine closes a CDR3 of 13 amino acids. Of the read, only the CDR3 DNA is kept; its 39 bases are in frame from base 1. CDR1 and CDR2 are drawn from the germline V gene: SNHLY, FYNNEI. Joined to the reference TRBV2 and TRBJ2-7 proteins, this CDR3 gives the full variable domain: EPEVTQTPSHQVTQMGQEVILRCVPISNHLYFYWYRQILGQKVEFLVSFYNNEISEKSEIFDDQFSVERPDGSNFTLKIRSTKLEDSAMYFCASSARGLYEQYFGPGTRLTVT.